This T cell receptor beta chain is from a study of regulatory T cells in long-lasting Graves disease. As to time point: persistent/refractory GD, antithyroid drugs over 5 years with positive TRAb. With RNA extracted from PBMCs as input, the TCR library was made. EDTA tubes received roughly 8.6 milliliters of drawn peripheral blood. In this sample, this clonotype turned up a few times. Combining iRepertoire HTBI primers with Arm-PCR of CDR3 regions, the authors built TCR beta libraries. TCRdb used MiXCR to reprocess the multiplex PCR reads, holding one entry per CDR3 protein. Of around 460,000 distinct CDR3 sequences detected, less than 25% appear once; the ten largest clones hold over 10%. In germline, CDR1 is MDHEN, CDR2 SYDVKM. V was cut by 7 bases and J by 5 bases, with 10 bases left in between. The CDR3 has 12 amino acids.

The rearrangement uses TRBV28 and TRBJ2-3, with D possibly being TRBD2 (5 bases). Sequencing was performed on peripheral blood mononuclear cells (PBMCs), taken when the disease was refractory, from a patient treated with antithyroid drugs. This TCR was recovered from a female donor with Graves disease. The CDR3 here is CASTMGVDTQYF. In nucleotides, the CDR3 is TGTGCCAGCACCATGGGAGTAGATACGCAGTATTTT.